This is a list of T cell receptor beta chains from one sample in a study of T cell changes during pregnancy in multiple sclerosis. Here immunoSEQ multiplex PCR was the method, and the copy in TCRdb shows in-frame clones only, minus some. The profile shows 30,000 to 35,000 clones, approximately 87% of them singletons. The material was CD8+ T cells from peripheral blood mononuclear cells, obtained after pregnancy. The source of these receptors is a female donor with multiple sclerosis, enrolled in a pregnancy study. CDR3s leave out the opening cysteine and the closing phenylalanine or tryptophan. Fields, in order: J gene, V gene, CDR3 protein.

>TRBJ2-1|TRBV7-9
ASSPPGQYNEQF
>TRBJ1-1|TRBV4-3
ASSQKRGGKVKNTEAF
>TRBJ1-1|TRBV9
ASSVGGQGMATEAF
>TRBJ2-1|TRBV4-1
ASSQESGGAKNEQF
>TRBJ2-2|TRBV7-2
ASSFAGGENTGELF
>TRBJ2-5|TRBV6-6
ASSSRGTQETQY
>TRBJ2-2|TRBV11-2
ASSSLETGELF
>TRBJ1-1|TRBV25-1
ASSTGSEAF
>TRBJ1-2|TRBV12-5
ASADKIYGYT
>TRBJ1-2|TRBV10-3
AISETGADGYT
>TRBJ2-7|TRBV4-1
ASSFPGAYEQY
>TRBJ2-1|TRBV9
ASGPTSGNNNEQF
>TRBJ2-3|TRBV4-3
ASSPPGRGTDTQY